Presented here are 21 T cell receptor beta chains from one specimen sequenced in a study of blood T cell repertoires in COVID-19. Here immunoSEQ multiplex PCR was the method, and the copy in TCRdb shows in-frame clones only, minus some. The sample carries 250,000 to 300,000 clones, approximately 86% recorded once. The specimen sequenced was peripheral blood. These receptors were obtained from a man aged 25 to 45 with active or convalescent COVID-19.

J is TRBJ1-5 and V is TRBV19; D might be TRBD1 (6 bases). Per the germline V gene, CDR1 is LNHDA and CDR2 is SQIVND (reference sequence). Trimming took off 1 base at V and 6 bases at J, with 10 bases between the two ends. This CDR3 contains 14 residues. The CDR3 DNA is TGTGCCAGTAGTATAGCCCAGGGGAGTCAGCCCCAGCATTTT. It translates to CASSIAQGSQPQHF.

The CDR3 sequence: CASSLGLQGEQFF. The DNA of the CDR3 is TGTGCCAGCAGCTTGGGACTACAAGGAGAGCAGTTCTTC. The chain joins TRBV7-3 to TRBJ2-1; 7 positions agree with TRBD2. The CDR3 length is 13 residues. V trimming: 3 bases; J trimming: 10 bases; junction bases outside the gene matches: 6. Germline V lookup: CDR1 SGHTA, CDR2 FQGTGA.

This chain uses TRBV29-1 with TRBJ2-7; tentatively, D is TRBD1 (5 bases). The CDR3 is made up of 12 amino acids. V was shortened by 4 bases and J by 1 base, with 8 bases between the two germline ends. The germline V gene has CDR1 SQVTM and CDR2 ANQGSEA. Written as DNA, the CDR3 is TGCAGCGTTGGTCGACAGTCCTACGAGCAGTACTTC. As protein: CSVGRQSYEQYF.

The chain has TRBV19 and TRBJ1-1; TRBD1 aligns across 9 bases. The CDR3 has 17 residues. Trimming cost V 5 bases and J 1 base; bases outside gene matches: 11. Germline V gives CDR1 LNHDA, CDR2 SQIVND (reference sequence). Here the CDR3 DNA reads TGTGCCAGTAGTCCCTGGACAGGGGATTTCGGGAACACTGAAGCTTTCTTT. This encodes CASSPWTGDFGNTEAFF.

The chain carries TRBV11-1 and TRBJ2-7, with TRBD1 identical over 8 bases. Germline V CDR1 and CDR2: SGHAT, FQDESV (reference sequence). Trimming removed 2 bases from V and 7 bases from J; junction bases left unmatched: 7. The CDR3 consists of 14 residues. CDR3 coding DNA: TGTGCCAGCAGCTTAAGGACAGGGACGGGGGAGCAGTACTTC. Encoded protein: CASSLRTGTGEQYF.

The V call is TRBV7-7, the J call TRBJ2-5, with 8 bases lining up with TRBD2. Unmatched junction bases numbered 8, after V lost 4 bases and J lost 4 bases. The length of the CDR3 is 15 residues. CDR1 and CDR2 from the germline V gene are SSHAT and FNYEAQ (reference sequence). The CDR3 here is CASSSARGAGETQYF. Written as DNA, the CDR3 is TGTGCCAGCAGCTCCGCGCGGGGGGCAGGAGAGACCCAGTACTTC.

Written as DNA, the CDR3 is TGTGCCAGCAGCCAAGTTCACAGCCCCTACGAGCAGTACTTC. Protein product: CASSQVHSPYEQYF. The rearrangement uses TRBV14 and TRBJ2-7; D unclear. This CDR3 is built from 14 residues. V was trimmed by 1 base and J by 2 bases, leaving 9 bases between them. The germline V gene has CDR1 SGHDN and CDR2 FVKESK.

The chain recombines TRBV4-2 with TRBJ1-2, with 10 bases lining up with TRBD1. The CDR3 extends over 16 amino acids. With 2 bases clipped from V and 4 bases from J, the junction kept 7 bases outside the gene matches. Germline V gives CDR1 LGHNA, CDR2 YNFKEQ. DNA of the CDR3: TGTGCCAGCAGCCAACCCGGGGACAGGGGCGTCTATGGCTACACCTTC. Residues: CASSQPGDRGVYGYTF.

In this sample, this clone turned up a few times. The V and J genes are TRBV6-5 and TRBJ2-1; D gene uncertain. The germline V gene has CDR1 MNHEY and CDR2 SVGAGI. This CDR3 has 14 amino acids. With 5 bases removed from V and 7 bases from J, the gap between germline ends came to 15 bases. The CDR3 protein is CASSLRQKRNEQFF. Written as DNA, the CDR3 is TGTGCCAGCAGTCTCCGACAAAAACGGAATGAGCAGTTCTTC.

This chain connects TRBV27 to TRBJ1-2; 12 bases line up with TRBD1. After removal of 6 bases from V and 3 bases from J, the junction contained 11 bases not matched to a gene. The CDR3 is 17 residues long. The germline V gene encodes CDR1 MNHEY and CDR2 SMNVEV (reference sequence). This CDR3 is CASRPGTGGRSDYGYTF. The CDR3 DNA reads as TGTGCCAGCAGGCCCGGGACAGGGGGCAGATCCGACTATGGCTACACCTTC.

V is TRBV7-8 and J is TRBJ1-1; D remains ambiguous. Looked up from germline, CDR1 is SGHVS and CDR2 is FQNEAQ. Trimming removed 2 bases from V and 3 bases from J, with 13 bases in between. The CDR3 consists of 15 residues. CDR3 residues: CASSLRAFLDTEAFF. The CDR3 DNA reads as TGTGCCAGCAGCTTACGAGCCTTTCTAGACACTGAAGCTTTCTTT. The whole variable domain, remainder taken from reference TRBV7-8 and TRBJ1-1, is GAGVSQSPRYKVAKRGQDVALRCDPISGHVSLFWYQQALGQGPEFLTYFQNEAQLDKSGLPSDRFFAERPEGSVSTLKIQRTQQEDSAVYLCASSLRAFLDTEAFFGQGTRLTVV.

The V gene is TRBV19, the J gene TRBJ1-6, with TRBD1 matching 8 bases. Germline CDR1 is LNHDA and CDR2 is SQIVND (reference sequence). Unmatched junction bases numbered 2, after V lost 7 bases and J lost 6 bases. The CDR3 totals 13 residues. The CDR3 region has the DNA TGTGCCAGTAAGACAGGGGTTAATTCACCCCTCCACTTT. This codes for CASKTGVNSPLHF. Full variable domain (outside the CDR3, taken from reference TRBV19 and TRBJ1-6): DGGITQSPKYLFRKEGQNVTLSCEQNLNHDAMYWYRQDPGQGLRLIYYSQIVNDFQKGDIAEGYSVSREKKESFPLTVTSAQKNPTAFYLCASKTGVNSPLHFGNGTRLTVT.

This chain joins TRBV7-9 and TRBJ2-1; 7 bases are a match to TRBD2. The germline CDR1 and CDR2 sequences are SEHNR and FQNEAQ (reference sequence). V gave up 5 bases and J gave up 0 bases; unmatched junction bases: 7. The CDR3 loop spans 16 amino acids. CDR3 region: CASSTGGLSSYNEQFF. As DNA, the CDR3 is TGTGCCAGCAGCACGGGGGGACTGAGCTCCTACAATGAGCAGTTCTTC.

The rearrangement joins TRBV7-3 to TRBJ2-2; tentative D call: TRBD1 (6 bases). Per germline, CDR1 SGHTA and CDR2 FQGTGA. This CDR3 has 18 amino acids. The V end lost 1 base, the J end lost 5 bases, and 20 bases lay between the germline ends. The DNA for the CDR3 is TGTGCCAGCAGCTTAAATCCCCCCGGGGCAGGGGTTACCGGGGAGCTGTTTTTT. Protein product: CASSLNPPGAGVTGELFF.

CDR3 DNA: TGTGCCAGTAGTCTCCAGCGGACGGATCCCCTCCACTTT. Amino acid sequence: CASSLQRTDPLHF. The chain has TRBV19 and TRBJ1-6; D remains ambiguous. The V end lost 5 bases, the J end lost 13 bases, and 15 bases lay between the germline ends. From germline, CDR1 is LNHDA and CDR2 SQIVND (reference sequence). This CDR3 spans 13 amino acids.

J is TRBJ2-7 and V is TRBV5-4, with D tentatively TRBD2 (6 bases). The CDR3 runs 15 residues. Trimming took off 4 bases at V and 7 bases at J, with 21 bases between the two ends. Looked up from germline, CDR1 is SGHNT and CDR2 is YYREEE (reference sequence). This chain's CDR3 is CASSQPGLDRLEQYF. The CDR3 bases are TGTGCCAGCAGCCAACCGGGACTCGATAGACTTGAGCAGTACTTC.

The chain couples TRBV25-1 to TRBJ1-6, with TRBD1 identical over 8 bases. CDR1 is MGHDK and CDR2 is SYGVNS in the germline V gene. The length of the CDR3 is 15 residues. The ends lost 3 bases at V and 7 bases at J; junction bases unmatched: 5. CDR3 loop: CASSDSTGENSPLHF. CDR3 nucleotide sequence: TGTGCCAGCAGTGACTCGACAGGGGAGAATTCACCCCTCCACTTT. The entire variable domain, with the rest obtained from reference TRBV25-1 and TRBJ1-6, is as follows: EADIYQTPRYLVIGTGKKITLECSQTMGHDKMYWYQQDPGMELHLIHYSYGVNSTEKGDLSSESTVSRIRTEHFPLTLESARPSHTSQYLCASSDSTGENSPLHFGNGTRLTVT.

The chain combines TRBV18 with TRBJ1-1, with 7 bases identical to TRBD1. Trimming removed 1 base from V and 0 bases from J; junction bases left unmatched: 11. The germline CDR1 and CDR2 sequences are KGHSH and LQKENI. This CDR3 contains 18 residues. As DNA, the CDR3 is TGTGCCAGCTCACCACGGGCGCTGGCAGGGGGGATGAACACTGAAGCTTTCTTT. This sequence encodes CASSPRALAGGMNTEAFF.

The chain employs TRBV7-8 and TRBJ1-5; a weak D match, TRBD1 (5 bases). This CDR3 region has 16 residues. The V gene's germline CDR1 is SGHVS and CDR2 FQNEAQ. Trimming removed 5 bases from V and 4 bases from J, with 18 bases in between. The CDR3, as DNA: TGTGCCAGCAGCCAAATTGGGACTCAGATTAATCAGCCCCAGCATTTT. Translation: CASSQIGTQINQPQHF. Complete variable domain (other parts from reference TRBV7-8 and TRBJ1-5): GAGVSQSPRYKVAKRGQDVALRCDPISGHVSLFWYQQALGQGPEFLTYFQNEAQLDKSGLPSDRFFAERPEGSVSTLKIQRTQQEDSAVYLCASSQIGTQINQPQHFGDGTRLSIL.

As concerns this clone: Mismatch with germline at one junction end may stem from a read error. The chain carries TRBV28 and TRBJ1-2; D is unresolved. The V gene's germline CDR1 is MDHEN and CDR2 SYDVKM. This CDR3 contains 11 residues. CDR3 sequence reads: CASSYPLPLSF. The DNA of the CDR3 is TGTGCCAGCAGTTACCCACTGCCTCTAAGTTTC.

The chain links TRBV6-2 or TRBV6-3 to TRBJ2-3; D perhaps matches TRBD2 (6 bases). V lost 2 bases and J 2 bases, leaving 14 bases between the germline ends. The germline CDR1 and CDR2 sequences are MNHEY and SVGEGT. The CDR3 covers 16 residues. The DNA for the CDR3 is TGTGCCAGCAGTTACAAGAGGGCGGGGAACACAGATACGCAGTATTTT. It codes for CASSYKRAGNTDTQYF.